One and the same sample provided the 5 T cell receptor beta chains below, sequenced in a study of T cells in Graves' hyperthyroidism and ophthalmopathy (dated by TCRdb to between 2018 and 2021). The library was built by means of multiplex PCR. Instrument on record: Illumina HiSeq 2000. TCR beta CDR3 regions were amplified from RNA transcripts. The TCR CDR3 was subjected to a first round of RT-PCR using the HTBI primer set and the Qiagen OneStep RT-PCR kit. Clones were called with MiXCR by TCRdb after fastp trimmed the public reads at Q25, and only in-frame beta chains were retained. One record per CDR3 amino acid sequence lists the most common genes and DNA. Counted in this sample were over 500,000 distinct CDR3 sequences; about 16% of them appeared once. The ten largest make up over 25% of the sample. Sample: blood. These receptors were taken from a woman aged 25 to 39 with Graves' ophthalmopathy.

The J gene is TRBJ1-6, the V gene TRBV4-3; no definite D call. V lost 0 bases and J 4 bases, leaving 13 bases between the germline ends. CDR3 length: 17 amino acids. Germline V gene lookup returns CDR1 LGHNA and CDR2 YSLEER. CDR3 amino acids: CASSQDRVPPYNSPLHF. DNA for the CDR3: TGCGCCAGCAGCCAAGATAGAGTACCTCCGTATAATTCACCCCTCCACTTT.

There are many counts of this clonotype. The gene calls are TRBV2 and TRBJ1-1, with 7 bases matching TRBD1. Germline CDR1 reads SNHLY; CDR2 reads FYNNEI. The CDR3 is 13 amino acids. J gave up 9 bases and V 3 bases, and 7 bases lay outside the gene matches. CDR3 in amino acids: CASSELGQTQAFF. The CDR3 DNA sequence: TGTGCCAGCAGTGAGCTGGGACAGACCCAAGCTTTCTTT.

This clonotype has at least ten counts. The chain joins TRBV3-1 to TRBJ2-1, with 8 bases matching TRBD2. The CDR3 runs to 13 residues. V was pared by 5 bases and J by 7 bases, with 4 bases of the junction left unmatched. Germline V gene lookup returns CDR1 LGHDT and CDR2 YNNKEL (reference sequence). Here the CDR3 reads CASSTSGANEQFF. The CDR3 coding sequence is TGTGCCAGCAGCACTAGCGGAGCTAATGAGCAGTTCTTC.

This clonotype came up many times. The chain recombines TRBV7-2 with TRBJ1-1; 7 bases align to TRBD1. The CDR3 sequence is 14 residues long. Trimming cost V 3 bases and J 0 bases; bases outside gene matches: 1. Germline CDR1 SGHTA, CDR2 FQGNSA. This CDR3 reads CASSFGQVNTEAFF. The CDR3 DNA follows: TGTGCCAGCAGCTTCGGACAGGTGAACACTGAAGCTTTCTTT. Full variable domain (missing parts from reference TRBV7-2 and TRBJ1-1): GAGVSQSPSNKVTEKGKDVELRCDPISGHTALYWYRQSLGQGLEFLIYFQGNSAPDKSGLPSDRFSAERTGGSVSTLTIQRTQQEDSAVYLCASSFGQVNTEAFFGQGTRLTVV.

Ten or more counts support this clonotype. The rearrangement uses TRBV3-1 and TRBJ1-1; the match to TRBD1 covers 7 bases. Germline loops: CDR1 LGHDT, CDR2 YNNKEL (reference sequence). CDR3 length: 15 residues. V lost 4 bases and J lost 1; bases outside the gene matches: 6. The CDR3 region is CASSLGQVKNTEAFF. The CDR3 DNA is TGTGCCAGCAGCCTTGGACAGGTGAAGAACACTGAAGCTTTCTTT. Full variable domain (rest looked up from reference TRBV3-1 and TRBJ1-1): DTAVSQTPKYLVTQMGNDKSIKCEQNLGHDTMYWYKQDSKKFLKIMFSYNNKELIINETVPNRFSPKSPDKAHLNLHINSLELGDSAVYFCASSLGQVKNTEAFFGQGTRLTVV.